These 8 T cell receptor beta chains share one sample of origin, sequenced in a study of blood T cell repertoires in COVID-19. Data came from immunoSEQ multiplex PCR; TCRdb stores just in-frame clones and leaves some out. The top ten hold under 2% of the sample, which has 200,000 to 250,000 clones, almost 85% seen once. The specimen sequenced was peripheral blood. The source of these receptors is a woman older than 75 with acute or convalescent COVID-19.

The V call is TRBV10-1, the J call TRBJ1-1; D is possibly TRBD1 (6 bases). Trimming cost V 0 bases and J 4 bases, with 12 bases left between them. Germline CDR1 and CDR2: WNHNN and SYGVQD (reference sequence). The CDR3 is 15 residues long. This CDR3 reads CASSESRGMGTEAFF. For the CDR3, the DNA is TGCGCCAGCAGTGAGTCAAGGGGGATGGGCACTGAAGCTTTCTTT.

V is TRBV5-1 and J is TRBJ2-5, with TRBD1 matching over 10 bases. With V trimmed by 7 bases and J by 5 bases, 5 bases remained unmatched. The CDR3 has 13 amino acids. CDR1 and CDR2 from the germline V gene are SGHRS and YFSETQ. Here the CDR3 DNA reads TGCGCCAGCGAGACAGGGGGCGGGGAGACCCAGTACTTC. This gives the protein CASETGGGETQYF. Supplemented by reference TRBV5-1 and TRBJ2-5, the full variable domain reads KAGVTQTPRYLIKTRGQQVTLSCSPISGHRSVSWYQQTPGQGLQFLFEYFSETQRNKGNFPGRFSGRQFSNSRSEMNVSTLELGDSALYLCASETGGGETQYFGPGTRLLVL.

The gene calls are TRBV5-4 and TRBJ1-2, with TRBD1 matching over 9 bases. The CDR3 covers 15 residues. Unmatched junction bases numbered 9, after V lost 3 bases and J lost 6 bases. Per germline, CDR1 SGHNT and CDR2 YYREEE (reference sequence). The CDR3 DNA reads TGTGCCAGCAGCTCGACGACAGGGGGTGGCCATGGCTACACCTTC. This encodes CASSSTTGGGHGYTF.

This chain links TRBV27 with TRBJ1-1; possibly TRBD1 for D (6 bases). The CDR3 is 13 residues long. Trimming cost V 8 bases and J 7 bases, with 17 bases left between them. Germline V gives CDR1 MNHEY, CDR2 SMNVEV (reference sequence). CDR3 nucleotide sequence: TGTGCCAGCGTGGGGATAGGACAGTTTGAAGCTTTCTTT. Amino acid sequence: CASVGIGQFEAFF.

In nucleotides, the CDR3 is TGTGCCAGTAGTGTCGGGACTAGCGGGAGTGGTTACGAGCAGTACTTC. Its protein is CASSVGTSGSGYEQYF. The chain joins TRBV19 to TRBJ2-7; TRBD2 aligns across 14 bases. This CDR3 has 16 amino acids. The junction had 7 bases not matched to a gene; V was cut back by 5 bases and J by 4 bases. Germline CDR1 is LNHDA and CDR2 is SQIVND (reference sequence).

The chain's CDR3 is CASSQDLGPDTQYF. The CDR3 DNA sequence: TGTGCCAGCAGCCAAGATTTGGGGCCAGATACGCAGTATTTT. The J gene is TRBJ2-3, the V gene TRBV14, with D tentatively TRBD1 (5 bases). Deletions cut 0 bases from V and 4 bases from J, with 8 bases between. The CDR3 spans 14 residues. The germline V gene encodes CDR1 SGHDN and CDR2 FVKESK.

The chain employs TRBV6-2 or TRBV6-3 and TRBJ1-2, with unresolved D. Germline values: CDR1 MNHEY, CDR2 SVGEGT. The CDR3 contains 13 residues. V shed 2 bases and J shed 5 bases, with 9 bases lying between them. CDR3 DNA sequence: TGTGCCAGCAGTTACGAGGGAAGTTATGGCTACACCTTC. Protein sequence: CASSYEGSYGYTF.

The chain joins TRBV7-2 to TRBJ2-4; D perhaps matches TRBD1 (6 bases). This CDR3 is built from 16 residues. Trimming stripped 4 bases from V and 0 bases from J, with 13 bases between. Per the germline V gene, CDR1 is SGHTA and CDR2 is FQGNSA. The DNA for the CDR3 is TGTGCCAGCAGCTCCCCCCTACAGGGAGCCAAAAACATTCAGTACTTC. It specifies CASSSPLQGAKNIQYF.